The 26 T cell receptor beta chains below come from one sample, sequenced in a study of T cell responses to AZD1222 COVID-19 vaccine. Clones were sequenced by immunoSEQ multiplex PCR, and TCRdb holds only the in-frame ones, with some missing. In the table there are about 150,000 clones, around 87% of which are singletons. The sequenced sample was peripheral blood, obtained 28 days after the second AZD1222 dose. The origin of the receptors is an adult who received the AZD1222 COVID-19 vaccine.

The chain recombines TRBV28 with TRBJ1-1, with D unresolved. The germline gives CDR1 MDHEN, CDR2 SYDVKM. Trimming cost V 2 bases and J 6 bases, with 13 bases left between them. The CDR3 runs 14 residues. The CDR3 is CASSLPTPGAEAFF. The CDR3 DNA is TGTGCCAGCAGTTTACCGACCCCCGGCGCTGAAGCTTTCTTT.

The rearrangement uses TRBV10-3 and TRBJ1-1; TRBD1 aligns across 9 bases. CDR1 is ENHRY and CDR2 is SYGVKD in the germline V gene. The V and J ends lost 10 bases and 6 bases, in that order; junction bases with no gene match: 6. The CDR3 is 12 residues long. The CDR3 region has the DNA TGTGCCACGACAGGGGGGGGCTCTGAAGCTTTCTTT. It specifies CATTGGGSEAFF.

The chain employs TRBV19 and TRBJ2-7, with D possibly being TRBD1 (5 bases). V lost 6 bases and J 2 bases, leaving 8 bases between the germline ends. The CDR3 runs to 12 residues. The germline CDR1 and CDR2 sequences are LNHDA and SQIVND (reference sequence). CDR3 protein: CASRGVPYEQYF. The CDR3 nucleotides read TGTGCCAGTAGAGGGGTCCCCTACGAGCAGTACTTC.

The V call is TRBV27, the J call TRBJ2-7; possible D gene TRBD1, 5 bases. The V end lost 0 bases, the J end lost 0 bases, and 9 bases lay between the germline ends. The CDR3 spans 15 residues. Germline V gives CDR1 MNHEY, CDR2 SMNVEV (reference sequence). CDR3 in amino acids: CASSLSGPYSYEQYF. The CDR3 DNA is TGTGCCAGCAGTTTATCGGGGCCCTACTCCTACGAGCAGTACTTC.

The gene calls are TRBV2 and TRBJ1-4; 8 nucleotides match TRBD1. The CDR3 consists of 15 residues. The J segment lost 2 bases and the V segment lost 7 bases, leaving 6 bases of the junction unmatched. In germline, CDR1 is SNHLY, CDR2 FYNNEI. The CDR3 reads CASTGQGGTNEKLFF. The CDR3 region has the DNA TGTGCCAGCACTGGACAGGGTGGGACTAATGAAAAACTGTTTTTT.

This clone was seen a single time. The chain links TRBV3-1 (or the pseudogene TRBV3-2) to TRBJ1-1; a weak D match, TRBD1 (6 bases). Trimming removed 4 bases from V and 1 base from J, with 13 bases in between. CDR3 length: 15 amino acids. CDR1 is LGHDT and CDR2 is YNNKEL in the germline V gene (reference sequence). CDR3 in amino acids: CASSRPSGANTEAFF. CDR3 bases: TGTGCCAGCAGCCGTCCCTCGGGGGCGAACACTGAAGCTTTCTTT.

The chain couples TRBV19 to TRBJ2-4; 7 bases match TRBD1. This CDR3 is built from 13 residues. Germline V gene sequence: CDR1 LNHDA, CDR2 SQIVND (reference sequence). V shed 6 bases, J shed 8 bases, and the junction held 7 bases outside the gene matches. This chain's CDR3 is CASSWGQGDIQYF. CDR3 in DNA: TGTGCCAGTAGCTGGGGCCAGGGGGACATTCAGTACTTC. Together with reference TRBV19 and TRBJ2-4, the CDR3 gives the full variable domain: DGGITQSPKYLFRKEGQNVTLSCEQNLNHDAMYWYRQDPGQGLRLIYYSQIVNDFQKGDIAEGYSVSREKKESFPLTVTSAQKNPTAFYLCASSWGQGDIQYFGAGTRLSVL.

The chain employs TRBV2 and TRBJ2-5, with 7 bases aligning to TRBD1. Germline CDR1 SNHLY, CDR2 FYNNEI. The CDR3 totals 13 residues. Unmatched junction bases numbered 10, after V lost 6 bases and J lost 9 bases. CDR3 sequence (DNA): TGTGCCAGCAGGCCCGGACAGGTCGGGTCCCAGTACTTC. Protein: CASRPGQVGSQYF.

The CDR3 DNA sequence: TGCGCCAGCAGCTCACTAGCGGGAGGGTCCAATGAGCAGTTCTTC. As protein: CASSSLAGGSNEQFF. The chain joins TRBV5-1 to TRBJ2-1; 13 bases line up with TRBD2. V gave up 3 bases and J gave up 6 bases; unmatched junction bases: 3. The CDR3 is 15 amino acids. The germline CDR1 and CDR2 sequences are SGHRS and YFSETQ. The variable domain in full, with the rest retrieved from reference TRBV5-1 and TRBJ2-1, is KAGVTQTPRYLIKTRGQQVTLSCSPISGHRSVSWYQQTPGQGLQFLFEYFSETQRNKGNFPGRFSGRQFSNSRSEMNVSTLELGDSALYLCASSSLAGGSNEQFFGPGTRLTVL.

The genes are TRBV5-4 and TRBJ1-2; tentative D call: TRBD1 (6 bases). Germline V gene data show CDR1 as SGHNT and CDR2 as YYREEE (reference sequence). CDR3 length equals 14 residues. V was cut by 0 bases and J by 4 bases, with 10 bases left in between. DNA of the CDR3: TGTGCCAGCAGCTTGGGGACAGAGGTCTATGGCTACACCTTC. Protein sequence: CASSLGTEVYGYTF. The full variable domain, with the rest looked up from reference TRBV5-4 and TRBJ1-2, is ETGVTQSPTHLIKTRGQQVTLRCSSQSGHNTVSWYQQALGQGPQFIFQYYREEENGRGNFPPRFSGLQFPNYSSELNVNALELDDSALYLCASSLGTEVYGYTFGSGTRLTVV.

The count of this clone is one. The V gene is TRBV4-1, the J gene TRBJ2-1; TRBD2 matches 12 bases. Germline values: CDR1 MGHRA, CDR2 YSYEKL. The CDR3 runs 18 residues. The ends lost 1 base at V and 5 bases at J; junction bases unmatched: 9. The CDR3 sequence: CASSQVDLGLAGHNEQFF. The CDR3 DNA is TGCGCCAGCAGCCAAGTGGATTTGGGACTAGCGGGCCACAATGAGCAGTTCTTC.

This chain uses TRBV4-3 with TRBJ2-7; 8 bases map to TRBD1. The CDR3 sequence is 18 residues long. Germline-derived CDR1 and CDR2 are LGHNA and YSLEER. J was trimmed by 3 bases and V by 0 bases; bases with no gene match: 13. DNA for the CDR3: TGCGCCAGCAGCCAAGATAGAATCGGGGTCACAGGGGGCTACGAGCAGTACTTC. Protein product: CASSQDRIGVTGGYEQYF.

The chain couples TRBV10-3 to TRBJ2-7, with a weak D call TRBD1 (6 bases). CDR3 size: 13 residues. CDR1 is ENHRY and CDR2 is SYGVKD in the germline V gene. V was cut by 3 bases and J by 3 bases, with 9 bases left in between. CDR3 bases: TGTGCCATCAGTGATCCCAGGGGCTACGAGCAGTACTTC. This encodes CAISDPRGYEQYF.

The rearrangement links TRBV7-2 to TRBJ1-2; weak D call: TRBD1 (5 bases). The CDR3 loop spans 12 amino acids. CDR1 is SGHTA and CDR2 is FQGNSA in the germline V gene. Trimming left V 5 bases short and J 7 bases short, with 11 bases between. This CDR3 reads CASSPQEFGYTF. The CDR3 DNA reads TGTGCCAGCAGCCCACAGGAGTTTGGCTACACCTTC.

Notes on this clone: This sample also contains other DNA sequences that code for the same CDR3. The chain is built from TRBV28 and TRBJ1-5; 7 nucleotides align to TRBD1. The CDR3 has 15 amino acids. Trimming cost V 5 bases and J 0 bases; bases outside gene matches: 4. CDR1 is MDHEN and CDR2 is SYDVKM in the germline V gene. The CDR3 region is CASSPGTVSNQPQHF. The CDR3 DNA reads TGTGCCAGCAGTCCCGGGACAGTTAGCAATCAGCCCCAGCATTTT.

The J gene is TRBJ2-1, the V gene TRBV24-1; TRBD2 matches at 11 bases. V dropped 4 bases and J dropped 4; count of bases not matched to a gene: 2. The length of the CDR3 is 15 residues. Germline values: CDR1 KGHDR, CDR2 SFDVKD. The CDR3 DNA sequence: TGTGCCACCAGTGAGGGGACTAGCGGTTACAATGAGCAGTTCTTC. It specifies CATSEGTSGYNEQFF.

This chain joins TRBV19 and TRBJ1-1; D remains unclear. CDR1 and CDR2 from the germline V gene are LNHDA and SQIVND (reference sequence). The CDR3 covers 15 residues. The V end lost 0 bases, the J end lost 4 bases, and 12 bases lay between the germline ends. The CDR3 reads CASSIEVSPSTEAFF. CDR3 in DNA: TGTGCCAGTAGTATAGAAGTCAGCCCCTCCACTGAAGCTTTCTTT.

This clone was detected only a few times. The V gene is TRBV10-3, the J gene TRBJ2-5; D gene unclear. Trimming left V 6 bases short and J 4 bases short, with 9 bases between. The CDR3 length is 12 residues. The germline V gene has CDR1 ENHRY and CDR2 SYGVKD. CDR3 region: CAISDLGETQYF. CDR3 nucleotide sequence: TGTGCCATCAGCGACTTGGGAGAGACCCAGTACTTC.

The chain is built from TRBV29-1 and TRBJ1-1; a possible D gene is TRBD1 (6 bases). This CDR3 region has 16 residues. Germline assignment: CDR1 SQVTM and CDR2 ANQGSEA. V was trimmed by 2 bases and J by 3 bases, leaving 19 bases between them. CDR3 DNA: TGCAGCGTTGAAAAGGGGGGGAAGGGACGAGACACTGAAGCTTTCTTT. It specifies CSVEKGGKGRDTEAFF.

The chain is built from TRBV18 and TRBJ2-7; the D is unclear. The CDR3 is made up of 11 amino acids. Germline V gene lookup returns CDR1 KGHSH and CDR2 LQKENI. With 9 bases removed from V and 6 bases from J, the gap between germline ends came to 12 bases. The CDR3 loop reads CARSLDREQYF. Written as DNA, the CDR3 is TGTGCCAGATCATTAGATCGCGAGCAGTACTTC.

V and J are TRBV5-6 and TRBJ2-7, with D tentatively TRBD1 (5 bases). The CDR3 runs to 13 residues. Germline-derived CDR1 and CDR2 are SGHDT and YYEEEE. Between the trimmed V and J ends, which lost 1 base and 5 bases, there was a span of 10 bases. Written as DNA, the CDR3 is TGTGCCAGCAGCTTGTACAGGCAGAACGAGCAGTACTTC. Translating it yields CASSLYRQNEQYF. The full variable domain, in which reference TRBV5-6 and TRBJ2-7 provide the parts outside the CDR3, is DAGVTQSPTHLIKTRGQQVTLRCSPKSGHDTVSWYQQALGQGPQFIFQYYEEEERQRGNFPDRFSGHQFPNYSSELNVNALLLGDSALYLCASSLYRQNEQYFGPGTRLTVT.

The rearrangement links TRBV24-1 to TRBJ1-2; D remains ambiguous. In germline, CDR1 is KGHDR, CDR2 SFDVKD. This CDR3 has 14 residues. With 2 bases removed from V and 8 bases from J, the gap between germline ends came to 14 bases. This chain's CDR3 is CATSDWWGSRGYTF. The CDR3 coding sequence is TGTGCCACCAGTGATTGGTGGGGATCTCGCGGCTACACCTTC.

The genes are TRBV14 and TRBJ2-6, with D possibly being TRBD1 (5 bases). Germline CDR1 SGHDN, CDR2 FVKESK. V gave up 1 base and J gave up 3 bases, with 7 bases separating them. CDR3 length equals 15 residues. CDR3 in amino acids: CASSQAGFGANVLTF. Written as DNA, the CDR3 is TGTGCCAGCAGCCAAGCAGGGTTTGGGGCCAACGTCCTGACTTTC.

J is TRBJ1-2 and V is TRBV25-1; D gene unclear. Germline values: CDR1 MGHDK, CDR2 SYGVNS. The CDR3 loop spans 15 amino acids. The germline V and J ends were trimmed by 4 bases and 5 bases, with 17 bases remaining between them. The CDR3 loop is CASSATGSGFYGYTF. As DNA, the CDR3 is TGTGCCAGCAGTGCTACCGGGTCGGGGTTTTATGGCTACACCTTC.

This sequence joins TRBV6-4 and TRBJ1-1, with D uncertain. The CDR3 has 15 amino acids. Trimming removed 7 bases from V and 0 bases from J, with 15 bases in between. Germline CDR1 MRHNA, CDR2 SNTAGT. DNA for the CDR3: TGTGCCAGCACCCTACGAGGTCTCATGAACACTGAAGCTTTCTTT. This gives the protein CASTLRGLMNTEAFF.

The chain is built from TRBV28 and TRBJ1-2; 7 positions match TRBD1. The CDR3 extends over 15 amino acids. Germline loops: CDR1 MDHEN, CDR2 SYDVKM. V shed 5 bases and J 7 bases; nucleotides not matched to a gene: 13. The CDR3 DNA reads TGTGCCAGCAGTGAAGGGACAGTCCGACCTACTGGCTACACCTTC. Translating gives CASSEGTVRPTGYTF.